These T cell receptor beta chains were read from a single sample in a study of early T cells in non-severe SARS-CoV-2 infection. TCRdb redid the calling of the 5' RACE reads with MiXCR, one entry per CDR3 protein. The sample has over 90,000 distinct CDR3 sequences, roughly 14% seen once. The sequenced sample consisted of whole blood. All receptors come from an adult who was a healthcare worker with PCR-confirmed SARS-CoV-2 infection or an uninfected control (not recorded which). CDR3s include the opening cysteine and the closing phenylalanine or tryptophan. D genes are given only for firm matches. Only part of the rows carry a size: once, few, many, or a class if the clone is expanded.

v_call: TRBV15; clone_size: -; d_call: TRBD2; j_call: TRBJ2-1; cdr3_aa: CATSRLAAYNEQFF; cdr3_nt: TGTGCCACCAGCAGGCTAGCGGCCTACAATGAGCAGTTCTTC
v_call: TRBV11-2; clone_size: -; d_call: -; j_call: TRBJ2-7; cdr3_aa: CASSLLQGYEQYF; cdr3_nt: TGTGCCAGCAGCTTACTACAGGGTTACGAGCAGTACTTC
v_call: TRBV11-2; clone_size: -; d_call: -; j_call: TRBJ2-7; cdr3_aa: CASSPGQFSEQYF; cdr3_nt: TGTGCCAGCAGCCCAGGACAGTTCTCCGAGCAGTACTTC
v_call: TRBV5-4; clone_size: -; d_call: -; j_call: TRBJ1-2; cdr3_aa: CASSLAWWGITNYGYTF; cdr3_nt: TGTGCCAGCAGCTTGGCCTGGTGGGGCATAACTAACTATGGCTACACCTTC
v_call: TRBV3-1; clone_size: few; d_call: -; j_call: TRBJ2-4; cdr3_aa: CASSQGRGARQVNIQYF; cdr3_nt: TGTGCCAGCAGCCAAGGGCGCGGGGCAAGGCAGGTAAACATTCAGTACTTC
v_call: TRBV6-2/TRBV6-3; clone_size: -; d_call: TRBD2; j_call: TRBJ2-1; cdr3_aa: CASIDGASGYNEQFF; cdr3_nt: TGTGCCAGCATCGACGGGGCTAGCGGATACAATGAGCAGTTCTTC
v_call: TRBV6-2/TRBV6-3; clone_size: -; d_call: -; j_call: TRBJ2-7; cdr3_aa: CASRPRTHSDEQYF; cdr3_nt: TGTGCCAGCAGGCCGAGAACCCATTCGGATGAGCAGTACTTC
v_call: TRBV7-6; clone_size: few; d_call: -; j_call: TRBJ2-2; cdr3_aa: CASSLAQYGPTGELFF; cdr3_nt: TGTGCCAGCAGCTTAGCACAGTACGGCCCGACCGGGGAGCTGTTTTTT
v_call: TRBV4-2; clone_size: many; d_call: -; j_call: TRBJ2-5; cdr3_aa: CASSQDETQYF; cdr3_nt: TGTGCCAGCAGCCAAGATGAGACCCAGTACTTC
v_call: TRBV7-9; clone_size: many; d_call: TRBD1; j_call: TRBJ1-1; cdr3_aa: CASRRTGGEAFF; cdr3_nt: TGTGCCAGCAGAAGGACAGGGGGCGAAGCTTTCTTT
v_call: TRBV28; clone_size: -; d_call: -; j_call: TRBJ2-3; cdr3_aa: CASSFLKITDTQYF; cdr3_nt: TGTGCCAGCAGTTTCTTAAAGATCACAGATACGCAGTATTTT
v_call: TRBV20-1; clone_size: -; d_call: -; j_call: TRBJ2-1; cdr3_aa: CSACPMGTQIHSGNEQFF; cdr3_nt: TGCAGTGCTTGTCCAATGGGGACACAAATACATTCTGGCAATGAGCAGTTCTTC
v_call: TRBV10-2; clone_size: few; d_call: -; j_call: TRBJ2-2; cdr3_aa: CASRAPKGSGELFF; cdr3_nt: TGCGCCAGCAGGGCGCCAAAGGGTTCCGGGGAGCTGTTTTTT
v_call: TRBV7-6; clone_size: many; d_call: TRBD2; j_call: TRBJ2-1; cdr3_aa: CASSYNGGSASSYNEQFF; cdr3_nt: TGTGCCAGCAGCTACAACGGCGGGAGCGCCAGCTCCTACAATGAGCAGTTCTTC
v_call: TRBV5-4; clone_size: many; d_call: TRBD1; j_call: TRBJ1-2; cdr3_aa: CASSLGVGTDYGYTF; cdr3_nt: TGTGCCAGCAGCTTGGGGGTGGGGACAGACTATGGCTACACCTTC
v_call: TRBV27; clone_size: -; d_call: -; j_call: TRBJ1-1; cdr3_aa: CASSLSGEGHTEAFF; cdr3_nt: TGTGCCAGCAGTTTATCGGGGGAAGGTCACACTGAAGCTTTCTTT
v_call: TRBV7-2; clone_size: -; d_call: -; j_call: TRBJ2-3; cdr3_aa: CASSTREKDTQYF; cdr3_nt: TGTGCCAGCAGCACCCGAGAGAAAGATACGCAGTATTTT
v_call: TRBV9; clone_size: -; d_call: TRBD2; j_call: TRBJ2-3; cdr3_aa: CASSAGLAGVLDATDTQYF; cdr3_nt: TGTGCCAGCAGCGCGGGACTAGCGGGAGTTCTGGATGCGACAGATACGCAGTATTTT
v_call: TRBV6-5; clone_size: few; d_call: -; j_call: TRBJ1-2; cdr3_aa: CASSRSGVVGGYTF; cdr3_nt: TGTGCCAGCAGTAGATCAGGGGTCGTCGGCGGCTACACCTTC
v_call: TRBV4-1; clone_size: many; d_call: -; j_call: TRBJ1-4; cdr3_aa: CASSHEGHPTNEKLFF; cdr3_nt: TGCGCCAGCAGCCACGAAGGACACCCAACTAATGAAAAACTGTTTTTT
v_call: TRBV10-3; clone_size: many; d_call: -; j_call: TRBJ2-1; cdr3_aa: CAISDSGSPSYNEQFF; cdr3_nt: TGTGCCATCAGTGATTCCGGGAGCCCCTCCTACAATGAGCAGTTCTTC
v_call: TRBV19; clone_size: few; d_call: -; j_call: TRBJ2-1; cdr3_aa: CASSILLTSYNEQFF; cdr3_nt: TGTGCCAGTAGTATTTTGCTAACCTCCTACAATGAGCAGTTCTTC
v_call: TRBV6-6; clone_size: many; d_call: -; j_call: TRBJ1-1; cdr3_aa: CASSYGVMNTEAFF; cdr3_nt: TGTGCCAGCAGTTACGGGGTCATGAACACTGAAGCTTTCTTT
v_call: TRBV20-1; clone_size: few; d_call: -; j_call: TRBJ1-1; cdr3_aa: CSAERSAGRNTEAFF; cdr3_nt: TGCAGTGCCGAGAGGTCTGCAGGGAGAAACACTGAAGCTTTCTTT
v_call: TRBV5-1; clone_size: few; d_call: -; j_call: TRBJ1-1; cdr3_aa: CASSPQGFNTEAFF; cdr3_nt: TGCGCCAGCAGCCCACAGGGTTTTAACACTGAAGCTTTCTTT
v_call: TRBV4-1; clone_size: many; d_call: -; j_call: TRBJ2-1; cdr3_aa: CASSRGTNNNEQFF; cdr3_nt: TGCGCCAGCAGCCGGGGGACAAATAACAATGAGCAGTTCTTC
v_call: TRBV7-7; clone_size: many; d_call: -; j_call: TRBJ2-1; cdr3_aa: CASSLSGGGEQFF; cdr3_nt: TGTGCCAGCAGCTTGTCAGGGGGAGGGGAGCAGTTCTTC
v_call: TRBV9; clone_size: -; d_call: TRBD2; j_call: TRBJ2-7; cdr3_aa: CASSPRAGDYEQYF; cdr3_nt: TGTGCCAGCTCTCCCAGAGCGGGAGACTACGAGCAGTACTTC
v_call: TRBV10-3; clone_size: -; d_call: TRBD2; j_call: TRBJ2-3; cdr3_aa: CAISVAGEDTQYF; cdr3_nt: TGTGCCATCAGTGTAGCGGGAGAAGATACGCAGTATTTT
v_call: TRBV7-9; clone_size: many; d_call: TRBD1; j_call: TRBJ1-1; cdr3_aa: CASSLTGAEAFF; cdr3_nt: TGTGCCAGCAGCTTGACAGGGGCTGAAGCTTTCTTT
v_call: TRBV13; clone_size: many; d_call: -; j_call: TRBJ2-7; cdr3_aa: CASSINYEQYF; cdr3_nt: TGTGCCAGCAGCATTAACTACGAGCAGTACTTC
v_call: TRBV12-5; clone_size: many; d_call: -; j_call: TRBJ1-5; cdr3_aa: CASGLVLWQPQHF; cdr3_nt: TGTGCTAGTGGTTTGGTACTCTGGCAGCCCCAGCATTTT
v_call: TRBV7-8; clone_size: many; d_call: -; j_call: TRBJ2-1; cdr3_aa: CASSLVSGEQFF; cdr3_nt: TGTGCCAGCAGCTTAGTATCGGGTGAGCAGTTCTTC
v_call: TRBV6-6; clone_size: -; d_call: TRBD1; j_call: TRBJ1-3; cdr3_aa: CASSTGDLISGNTIYF; cdr3_nt: TGTGCCAGCAGTACAGGGGACCTCATCTCTGGAAACACCATATATTTT
v_call: TRBV5-7; clone_size: -; d_call: -; j_call: TRBJ1-1; cdr3_aa: CASSITKGISEAFF; cdr3_nt: TGTGCCAGCAGCATCACCAAGGGCATCTCTGAAGCTTTCTTT
v_call: TRBV11-2; clone_size: many; d_call: -; j_call: TRBJ2-7; cdr3_aa: CASSPVEYEQYF; cdr3_nt: TGTGCCAGCAGCCCCGTAGAATACGAGCAGTACTTC
v_call: TRBV9; clone_size: -; d_call: TRBD1; j_call: TRBJ2-2; cdr3_aa: CASSEPYRGGELFF; cdr3_nt: TGTGCCAGCAGCGAGCCTTACAGGGGCGGGGAGCTGTTTTTT
v_call: TRBV6-1; clone_size: many; d_call: -; j_call: TRBJ1-5; cdr3_aa: CASSGQVYSNQPQHF; cdr3_nt: TGTGCCAGCAGTGGACAGGTGTATAGCAATCAGCCCCAGCATTTT
v_call: TRBV11-2; clone_size: few; d_call: TRBD1; j_call: TRBJ2-1; cdr3_aa: CASSLGGQGYRGQFF; cdr3_nt: TGTGCCAGCAGCTTAGGGGGACAGGGATATCGCGGGCAGTTCTTC
v_call: TRBV20-1; clone_size: many; d_call: TRBD1; j_call: TRBJ2-6; cdr3_aa: CSANPGQTSSSGANVLTF; cdr3_nt: TGCAGTGCTAACCCGGGACAGACTTCAAGCTCTGGGGCCAACGTCCTGACTTTC
v_call: TRBV3-1; clone_size: -; d_call: TRBD1; j_call: TRBJ1-3; cdr3_aa: CAIGDRVKNTIYF; cdr3_nt: TGTGCCATCGGCGACAGGGTGAAGAACACCATATATTTT
v_call: TRBV9; clone_size: many; d_call: -; j_call: TRBJ2-5; cdr3_aa: CASSGRGRGPKEETQYF; cdr3_nt: TGTGCCAGCAGCGGTAGAGGGCGTGGGCCGAAGGAAGAGACCCAGTACTTC
v_call: TRBV28; clone_size: -; d_call: TRBD1; j_call: TRBJ1-5; cdr3_aa: CATWTGTGGYQPQHF; cdr3_nt: TGTGCCACATGGACCGGGACAGGGGGCTATCAGCCCCAGCATTTT
v_call: TRBV12-3/TRBV12-4; clone_size: few; d_call: TRBD2; j_call: TRBJ2-3; cdr3_aa: CASSFAGGPLDTQYF; cdr3_nt: TGTGCCAGCAGTTTCGCGGGAGGGCCGTTGGATACGCAGTATTTT
v_call: TRBV7-2; clone_size: many; d_call: TRBD2; j_call: TRBJ2-1; cdr3_aa: CASSIAGISYNEQFF; cdr3_nt: TGTGCCAGCAGCATAGCGGGGATCTCCTACAATGAGCAGTTCTTC
v_call: TRBV19; clone_size: -; d_call: TRBD1; j_call: TRBJ1-2; cdr3_aa: CASTIDRDGYGYTF; cdr3_nt: TGTGCCAGTACCATCGACAGGGATGGCTATGGCTACACCTTC
v_call: TRBV5-1; clone_size: few; d_call: -; j_call: TRBJ2-3; cdr3_aa: CASSLERNTDTQYF; cdr3_nt: TGCGCCAGCAGCTTGGAGAGGAACACAGATACGCAGTATTTT
v_call: TRBV20-1; clone_size: many; d_call: -; j_call: TRBJ2-3; cdr3_aa: CSARDSAGSEDTQYF; cdr3_nt: TGCAGTGCTAGAGATAGTGCAGGGAGTGAAGATACGCAGTATTTT
v_call: TRBV15; clone_size: many; d_call: -; j_call: TRBJ2-6; cdr3_aa: CATSSRGAGSGANVLTF; cdr3_nt: TGTGCCACCAGCTCCCGAGGGGCGGGCTCTGGGGCCAACGTCCTGACTTTC
v_call: TRBV3-1; clone_size: -; d_call: -; j_call: TRBJ2-7; cdr3_aa: CASSPTGTSPYEQYF; cdr3_nt: TGTGCCAGCAGCCCAACCGGGACATCTCCTTACGAGCAGTACTTC
v_call: TRBV7-6; clone_size: many; d_call: -; j_call: TRBJ1-5; cdr3_aa: CASSLEGGGNQPQHF; cdr3_nt: TGTGCCAGCAGCTTAGAGGGAGGTGGCAATCAGCCCCAGCATTTT
v_call: TRBV20-1; clone_size: medium-sized; d_call: TRBD1; j_call: TRBJ1-4; cdr3_aa: CSARDGGQGAQDEKLFF; cdr3_nt: TGCAGTGCTAGAGATGGGGGACAGGGGGCGCAAGATGAAAAACTGTTTTTT